Sequencing of this T cell receptor (beta chain) was carried out in a study of blood T cells in healthy people across ages. Study-level results: Observed TCR beta diversity per million T cells went down as age went up. This fall followed a roughly linear course with age.

With a J-beta primer mix and a sample-barcoded 5' primer, a second PCR ran 7 to 11 cycles. TCRdb independently ran MiXCR on the 5' RACE reads; one entry per CDR3 protein. Among some 1.5 million distinct CDR3 sequences listed, 28% were seen once. This clonotype appeared a few times. The antigen is undetermined. Sequenced material: blood. The TCR sequence derives from a young woman in good health.

The CDR3 spells CASSRRRLKAFF. DNA of the CDR3: TGTGCCAGCAGCCGAAGACGGTTAAAAGCTTTCTTT. V is TRBV28 and J is TRBJ1-1; unclear D gene. This CDR3 contains 12 residues. Per the germline V gene, CDR1 is MDHEN and CDR2 is SYDVKM. Deletions cut 6 bases from V and 9 bases from J, with 14 bases between.